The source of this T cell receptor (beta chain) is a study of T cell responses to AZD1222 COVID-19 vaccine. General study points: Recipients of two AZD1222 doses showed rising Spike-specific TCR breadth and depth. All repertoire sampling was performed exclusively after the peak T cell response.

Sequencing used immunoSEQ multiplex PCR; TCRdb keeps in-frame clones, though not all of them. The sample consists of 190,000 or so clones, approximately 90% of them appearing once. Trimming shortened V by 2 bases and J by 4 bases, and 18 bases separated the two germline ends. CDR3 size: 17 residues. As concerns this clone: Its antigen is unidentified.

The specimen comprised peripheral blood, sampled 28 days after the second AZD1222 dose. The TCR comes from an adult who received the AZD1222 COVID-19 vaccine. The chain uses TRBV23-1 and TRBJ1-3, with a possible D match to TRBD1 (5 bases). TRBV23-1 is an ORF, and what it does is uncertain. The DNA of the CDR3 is TGCGCCAGCAGTCAAGATCCCGGGACTCGTCACGGAAACACCATATATTTT. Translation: CASSQDPGTRHGNTIYF.